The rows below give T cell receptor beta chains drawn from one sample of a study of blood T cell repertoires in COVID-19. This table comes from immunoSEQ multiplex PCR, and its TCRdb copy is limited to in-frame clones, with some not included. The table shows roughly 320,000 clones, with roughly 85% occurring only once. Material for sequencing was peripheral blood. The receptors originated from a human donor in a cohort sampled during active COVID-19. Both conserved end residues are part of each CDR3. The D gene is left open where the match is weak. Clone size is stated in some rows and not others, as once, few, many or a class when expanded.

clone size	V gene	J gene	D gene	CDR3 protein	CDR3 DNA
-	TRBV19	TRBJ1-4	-	CASTLGGGLEKLFF	TGTGCCAGTACCCTTGGCGGGGGTTTAGAAAAACTGTTTTTT
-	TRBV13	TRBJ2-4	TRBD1	CASSLVHRTGEGKNIQYF	TGTGCCAGCAGCTTAGTCCACCGGACAGGGGAAGGCAAAAACATTCAGTACTTC
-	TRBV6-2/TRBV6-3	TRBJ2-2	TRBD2	CASSPGIAGVTGELFF	TGTGCCAGCAGCCCCGGAATAGCGGGGGTAACCGGGGAGCTGTTTTTT
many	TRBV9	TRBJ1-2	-	CASSEPTPQGRGYTF	TGTGCCAGCAGCGAACCGACCCCACAGGGAAGAGGCTACACCTTC
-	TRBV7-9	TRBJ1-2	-	CASSADGQANYGYTF	TGTGCCAGCAGCGCGGACGGACAAGCTAACTATGGCTACACCTTC
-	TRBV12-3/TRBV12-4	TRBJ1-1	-	CASSLRSPGVAFF	TGTGCCAGCAGTTTACGATCCCCAGGGGTTGCTTTCTTT
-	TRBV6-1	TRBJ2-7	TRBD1	CASSDPGTAHEQYF	TGTGCCAGCAGTGATCCCGGGACAGCCCACGAGCAGTACTTC
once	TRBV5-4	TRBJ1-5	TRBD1	CASSRDRGEKPQHF	TGTGCCAGCAGCCGCGACAGGGGTGAAAAGCCCCAGCATTTT
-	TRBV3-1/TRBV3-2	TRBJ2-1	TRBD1	CASSPINRGEQFF	TGTGCCAGCAGCCCCATAAACAGGGGTGAGCAGTTCTTC
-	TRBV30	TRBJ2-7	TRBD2	CAWSDSGGHTYEQYF	TGTGCCTGGAGCGATAGCGGGGGGCATACCTACGAGCAGTACTTC
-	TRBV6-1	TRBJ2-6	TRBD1	CASSETGTGVSGANVLTF	TGTGCCAGCAGTGAAACCGGGACAGGGGTGTCGGGGGCCAACGTCCTGACTTTC
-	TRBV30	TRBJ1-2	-	CAWSEGKGYGYTF	TGTGCCTGGAGTGAAGGGAAGGGGTATGGCTACACCTTC
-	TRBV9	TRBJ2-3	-	CASSVLSYTDTQYF	TGTGCCAGCAGCGTATTAAGCTACACAGATACGCAGTATTTT
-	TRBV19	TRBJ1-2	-	CASSTNRPRGYTF	TGTGCCAGTAGTACTAACAGGCCCCGCGGCTACACCTTC
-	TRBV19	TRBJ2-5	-	CASSIVNSQETQYF	TGTGCCAGTAGTATAGTTAACAGCCAAGAGACCCAGTACTTC
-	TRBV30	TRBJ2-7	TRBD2	CAWSTAGRFYEQYF	TGTGCCTGGAGTACAGCGGGAAGGTTTTACGAGCAGTACTTC
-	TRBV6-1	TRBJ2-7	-	CASSEMTAYSYEQYF	TGTGCCAGCAGTGAAATGACAGCGTACTCCTACGAGCAGTACTTC
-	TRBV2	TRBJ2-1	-	CASSWTALNEQFF	TGTGCCAGCAGCTGGACAGCCCTCAATGAGCAGTTCTTC
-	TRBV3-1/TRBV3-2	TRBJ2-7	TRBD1	CASSTGQGRVEQYF	TGTGCCAGCAGCACGGGACAGGGGAGAGTCGAGCAGTACTTC
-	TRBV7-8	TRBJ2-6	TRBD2	CASKDARWGLAKSSGANVLTF	TGTGCCAGCAAGGACGCACGCTGGGGACTAGCGAAGTCCTCTGGGGCCAACGTCCTGACTTTC
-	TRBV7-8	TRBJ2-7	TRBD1	CASSLGRPGQGSYEQYF	TGTGCCAGCAGCCTAGGGCGGCCGGGACAGGGTTCCTACGAGCAGTACTTC
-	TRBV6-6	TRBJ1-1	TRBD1	CASTTGGGNTEAFF	TGTGCCAGCACTACAGGGGGTGGGAACACTGAAGCTTTCTTT
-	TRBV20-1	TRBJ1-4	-	CSASTGSGGKLFF	TGCAGTGCTAGTACCGGGTCCGGGGGAAAACTGTTTTTT
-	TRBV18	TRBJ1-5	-	CASSPAGNQPQHF	TGTGCCAGCTCTCCCGCGGGAAATCAGCCCCAGCATTTT
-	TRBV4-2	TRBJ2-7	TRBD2	CASSQGVAGGPYEQYF	TGTGCCAGCAGCCAAGGGGTAGCGGGGGGGCCCTACGAGCAGTACTTC
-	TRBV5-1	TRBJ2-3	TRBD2	CASSLGWTSGGDTDTQYF	TGCGCCAGCAGCTTGGGATGGACTAGCGGGGGGGACACAGATACGCAGTATTTT
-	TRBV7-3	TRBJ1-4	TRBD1	CASSLSPGTDPCRNEKLFF	TGTGCCAGCAGCTTAAGCCCAGGGACAGACCCTTGCCGAAATGAAAAACTGTTTTTT
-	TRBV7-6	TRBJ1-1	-	CASSIQVEAFF	TGTGCCAGCAGCATACAGGTGGAAGCTTTCTTT
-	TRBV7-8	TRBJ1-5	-	CASSSISGIQPQHF	TGTGCCAGCAGCTCCATCAGCGGGATTCAGCCCCAGCATTTT
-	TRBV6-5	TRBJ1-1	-	CASPSRGSLTEAFF	TGTGCCAGCCCCTCGCGGGGGTCCCTCACTGAAGCTTTCTTT
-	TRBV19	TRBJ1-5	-	CASSRAGNQPQHF	TGTGCCAGTAGTAGGGCAGGGAATCAGCCCCAGCATTTT
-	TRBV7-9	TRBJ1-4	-	CASSLAAGAGNEKLFF	TGTGCCAGCAGCTTAGCGGCGGGTGCGGGTAATGAAAAACTGTTTTTT
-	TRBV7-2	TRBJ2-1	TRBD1	CATTLRDRGLWEQFF	TGTGCCACTACCCTCCGGGACAGGGGGCTTTGGGAGCAGTTCTTC
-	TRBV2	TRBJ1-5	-	CASSDRGANQPQHF	TGTGCCAGCAGTGATCGAGGAGCCAATCAGCCCCAGCATTTT
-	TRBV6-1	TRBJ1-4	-	CASSDGRGPNEKLFF	TGTGCCAGCAGTGACGGCAGGGGCCCAAATGAAAAACTGTTTTTT
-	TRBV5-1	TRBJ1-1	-	CASSLEAGFSEAFF	TGCGCCAGCAGCTTGGAGGCGGGATTTTCGGAAGCTTTCTTT
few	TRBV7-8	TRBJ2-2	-	CASSLVRDTGELFF	TGTGCCAGCAGCTTGGTTAGAGACACCGGGGAGCTGTTTTTT
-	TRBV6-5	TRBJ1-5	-	CASSLQPQHF	TGTGCCAGCAGCCTTCAGCCCCAGCATTTT
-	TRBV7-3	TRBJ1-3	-	CASSLNNRAGNTIYF	TGTGCCAGCAGCTTAAATAACAGGGCTGGAAACACCATATATTTT
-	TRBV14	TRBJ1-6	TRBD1	CASSRSRGNGSPLHF	TGTGCCAGCAGCCGGAGCAGGGGGAATGGATCACCCCTCCACTTT
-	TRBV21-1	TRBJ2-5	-	CASSKGSRALEETQYF	TGTGCCAGCAGCAAAGGATCCAGGGCCCTTGAAGAGACCCAGTACTTC
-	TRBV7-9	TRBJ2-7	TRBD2	CASSPEAGPSLYEQYF	TGTGCCAGCAGCCCCGAAGCGGGGCCGTCTCTCTACGAGCAGTACTTC
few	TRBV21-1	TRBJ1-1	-	CASAGEQGFRRTEAFF	TGTGCCAGCGCGGGGGAACAGGGCTTTAGGAGAACTGAAGCTTTCTTT
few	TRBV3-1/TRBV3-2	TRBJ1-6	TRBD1	CASSADRVGSPLHF	TGTGCCAGCAGCGCCGACAGGGTGGGCTCACCCCTCCACTTT
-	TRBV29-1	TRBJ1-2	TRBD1	CSVGQGDGYTF	TGCAGCGTTGGGCAGGGGGATGGCTACACCTTC
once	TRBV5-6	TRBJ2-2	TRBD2	CASSRFVGGASNGELFF	TGTGCCAGCAGCCGTTTTGTCGGGGGGGCCTCAAACGGGGAGCTGTTTTTT
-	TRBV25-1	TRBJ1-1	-	CASSDWGGDTEAFF	TGTGCCAGCAGTGATTGGGGAGGGGACACTGAAGCTTTCTTT
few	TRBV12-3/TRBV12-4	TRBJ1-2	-	CASSYTQGARTF	TGTGCCAGCAGCTACACTCAGGGCGCACGGACCTTC
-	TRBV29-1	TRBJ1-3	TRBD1	CSAEQGLRDTIYF	TGCAGCGCGGAACAGGGGTTAAGGGACACCATATATTTT
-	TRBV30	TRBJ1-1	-	CAWQTSFNTEAFF	TGTGCCTGGCAAACATCATTTAACACTGAAGCTTTCTTT
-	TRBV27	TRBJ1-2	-	CASSLKTPNYGYTF	TGTGCCAGCAGTTTAAAGACACCTAACTATGGCTACACCTTC
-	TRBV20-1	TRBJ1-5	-	CSASPREGQPQHF	TGCAGTGCTAGTCCTAGGGAGGGTCAGCCCCAGCATTTT
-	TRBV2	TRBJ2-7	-	CASSGPRGNF	TGTGCCAGCAGTGGACCCCGAGGGAACTTC
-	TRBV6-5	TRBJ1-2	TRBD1	CASKIGQAYSGYTF	TGTGCCAGCAAAATCGGACAGGCTTATTCTGGCTACACCTTC
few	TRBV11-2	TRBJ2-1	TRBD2	CASNGGLAGYNEQFF	TGTGCCAGCAACGGGGGACTAGCGGGTTACAATGAGCAGTTCTTC
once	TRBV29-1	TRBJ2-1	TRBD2	CSAIGTSGDLNEQFF	TGCAGCGCAATTGGGACTAGCGGGGATCTCAATGAGCAGTTCTTC
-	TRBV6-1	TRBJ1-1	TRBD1	CASSEMKGALLNTEAFF	TGTGCCAGCAGTGAAATGAAGGGGGCGCTTTTGAACACTGAAGCTTTCTTT
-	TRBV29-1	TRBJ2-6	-	CSASPSGANVLTF	TGCAGCGCCTCTCCTTCTGGGGCCAACGTCCTGACTTTC
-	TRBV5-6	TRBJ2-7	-	CASSQGYEQYF	TGTGCCAGCAGCCAGGGGTACGAGCAGTACTTC
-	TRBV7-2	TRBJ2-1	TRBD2	CASSQRGSSYNEQFF	TGTGCCAGCAGCCAGCGGGGGAGCTCCTACAATGAGCAGTTCTTC